This T cell receptor beta chain was sequenced for a study of blood T cell repertoires in COVID-19. Study at large: The United States, Italy and Spain provided the acute and convalescent COVID-19 samples. T cells, B-cell-depleted T cells, or PBMCs provided the cDNA or gDNA that served as material.

Methods used by the authors: Amplification with reference gene primers provided the estimates of nucleated cell counts. The data were produced by immunoSEQ multiplex PCR, yet TCRdb's version contains in-frame clones alone and is incomplete. V and J calls and clone size come straight from that table; D and trimming were deduced from the DNA. The sample lists under 300,000 clones, approximately 92% occurring once. Germline CDR1 SGHRS, CDR2 YFSETQ. The length of the CDR3 is 16 residues. V shed 1 base, J shed 5 bases, and the junction held 8 bases outside the gene matches. Sequenced: PBMCs or T cells enriched from blood (not recorded which). This chain uses TRBV5-1 with TRBJ1-4; 7 nucleotides match TRBD1. This TCR came from a woman under 30 who had recovered from COVID-19. The CDR3 DNA sequence: TGCGCCAGCAGCTTGTTCCCCGGGACAGTAAATGAAAAACTGTTTTTT. This gives the protein CASSLFPGTVNEKLFF.